A single T cell receptor beta chain is shown here with its context. In the study's own analysis: The assay estimated nucleated cells by amplifying reference gene primers. Generated by immunoSEQ multiplex PCR, the TCRdb table keeps only in-frame clones and is missing some. For V, J and clone size, that table is used; D and trimming come from the DNA. This sample carries some 230,000 clones, roughly 84% of them seen once, and the ten largest clones take approximately 2.6%. CDR3 length equals 14 residues. Germline V lookup: CDR1 ENHRY, CDR2 SYGVKD. J gave up 5 bases and V 6 bases, and 9 bases lay outside the gene matches. The data were obtained in a study of blood T cell repertoires in COVID-19. Overall study: COVID-19 samples collected from the United States, Italy and Spain covered acute and convalescent phases. Sources were T cells, B-cell-depleted T cells, or PBMCs; the material itself was cDNA or gDNA.

The TCR sequence derives from a man aged 45 to 65 who had recovered from COVID-19. J is TRBJ1-2 and V is TRBV10-3; 7 bases are a match to TRBD1. Sequencing used peripheral blood. CDR3 in DNA: TGTGCCATCAGGGACGACAGGGTGTTATATGGCTACACCTTC. It encodes CAIRDDRVLYGYTF.